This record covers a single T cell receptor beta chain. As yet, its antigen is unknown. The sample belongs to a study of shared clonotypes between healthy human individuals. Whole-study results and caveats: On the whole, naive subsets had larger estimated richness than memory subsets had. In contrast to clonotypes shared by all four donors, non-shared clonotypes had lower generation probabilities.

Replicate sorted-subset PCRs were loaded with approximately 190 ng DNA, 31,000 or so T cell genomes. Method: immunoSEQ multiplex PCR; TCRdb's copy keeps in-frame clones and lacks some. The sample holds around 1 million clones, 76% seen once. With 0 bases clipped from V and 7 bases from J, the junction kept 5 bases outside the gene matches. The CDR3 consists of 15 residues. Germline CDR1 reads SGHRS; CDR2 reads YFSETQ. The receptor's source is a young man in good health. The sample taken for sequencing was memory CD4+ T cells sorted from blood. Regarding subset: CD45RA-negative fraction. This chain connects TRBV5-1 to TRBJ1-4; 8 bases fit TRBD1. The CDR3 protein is CASSLEGRGPEKLFF. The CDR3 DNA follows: TGCGCCAGCAGCTTGGAGGGCAGGGGGCCTGAAAAACTGTTTTTT.